What follows are 21 T cell receptor beta chains derived from one specimen sequenced in a study of OX40 agonist ivuxolimab in advanced cancers. Sequenced by immunoSEQ multiplex PCR; TCRdb stores in-frame clones only, minus some. The data show about 62,000 clones, about 85% seen once. Material: CD4+ or CD8+ T cells sorted from blood, obtained in a trial of the OX40 agonist ivuxolimab. These TCRs come from an adult with an advanced solid tumor such as melanoma, head and neck, liver or kidney cancer.

The J gene is TRBJ2-2, the V gene TRBV6-5; D might be TRBD1 (6 bases). Looked up from germline, CDR1 is MNHEY and CDR2 is SVGAGI. The CDR3 spans 14 residues. Trimming took 7 bases from V and 0 from J, leaving 9 bases between them. For the CDR3, the DNA is TGTGCCAGCACTCGGACAGCGAACACCGGGGAGCTGTTTTTT. Encoded protein: CASTRTANTGELFF.

The table lists this clone with a few counts. This chain connects TRBV7-6 to TRBJ1-5; D possibly corresponds to TRBD1 (5 bases). The CDR3 runs 15 residues. V was shortened by 1 base and J by 6 bases, with 13 bases between the two germline ends. Germline V lookup: CDR1 SGHVS, CDR2 FNYEAQ. Here the CDR3 reads CASSLGAGRGQPQHF. CDR3 in DNA: TGTGCCAGCAGCTTAGGTGCAGGGAGGGGTCAGCCCCAGCATTTT. Using reference TRBV7-6 and TRBJ1-5 for the parts outside the CDR3, the full variable domain is GAGVSQSPRYKVTKRGQDVALRCDPISGHVSLYWYRQALGQGPEFLTYFNYEAQQDKSGLPNDRFSAERPEGSISTLTIQRTEQRDSAMYRCASSLGAGRGQPQHFGDGTRLSIL.

The rearrangement joins TRBV7-8 to TRBJ1-2; 8 bases are a match to TRBD1. This CDR3 has 15 amino acids. The J segment lost 1 base and the V segment lost 5 bases, leaving 6 bases of the junction unmatched. Per germline, CDR1 SGHVS and CDR2 FQNEAQ. For the CDR3, the DNA is TGTGCCAGCAGCAAGGACAGGGTCGTTAACTATGGCTACACCTTC. Amino acids: CASSKDRVVNYGYTF.

The chain links TRBV28 to TRBJ2-3, with unresolved D. The germline V gene has CDR1 MDHEN and CDR2 SYDVKM. Trimming pared 2 bases from V and 3 bases from J, leaving 12 bases between. The CDR3 is 15 amino acids. The CDR3, as DNA: TGTGCCAGCAGTTTAGTAGGGTGGAATACAGATACGCAGTATTTT. Its protein product is CASSLVGWNTDTQYF. Variable domain in full (rest from reference TRBV28 and TRBJ2-3): DVKVTQSSRYLVKRTGEKVFLECVQDMDHENMFWYRQDPGLGLRLIYFSYDVKMKEKGDIPEGYSVSREKKERFSLILESASTNQTSMYLCASSLVGWNTDTQYFGPGTRLTVL.

The chain employs TRBV10-3 and TRBJ2-1; 10 nucleotides agree with TRBD1. The junction had 1 base not matched to a gene; V was cut back by 0 bases and J by 8 bases. The CDR3 is 14 amino acids. Germline values: CDR1 ENHRY, CDR2 SYGVKD. The CDR3 bases are TGTGCCATCAGTGAGTCGGGACAGGGGTATGAGCAGTTCTTC. Translating gives CAISESGQGYEQFF.

The J gene is TRBJ1-2, the V gene TRBV5-1; D not resolved. Germline CDR1 SGHRS, CDR2 YFSETQ. The CDR3 totals 15 residues. Trimming stripped 0 bases from V and 5 bases from J, with 14 bases between. CDR3 nucleotide sequence: TGCGCCAGCAGCTTGGATATGACAACTGAGTATGGCTACACCTTC. It translates to CASSLDMTTEYGYTF.

This chain joins TRBV19 and TRBJ1-5; D is undetermined. Looked up from germline, CDR1 is LNHDA and CDR2 is SQIVND (reference sequence). The CDR3 loop spans 12 amino acids. V was pared by 4 bases and J by 7 bases, with 8 bases between. The chain's CDR3 is CASSSTSQPQHF. In nucleotides, the CDR3 is TGTGCCAGTAGTAGCACCTCCCAGCCCCAGCATTTT.

The chain recombines TRBV29-1 with TRBJ2-7; D unresolved. CDR3 length equals 12 residues. V shed 0 bases and J shed 1 base, with 4 bases lying between them. Germline CDR1 is SQVTM and CDR2 is ANQGSEA. CDR3 sequence: CSVEDSSYEQYF. The DNA of the CDR3 is TGCAGCGTTGAAGACTCTTCCTACGAGCAGTACTTC.

This chain connects TRBV10-3 to TRBJ2-3; no clear D. This CDR3 region has 13 residues. Germline CDR1 ENHRY, CDR2 SYGVKD. Deletions cut 11 bases from V and 1 base from J, with 13 bases between. CDR3 DNA: TGTGCCGGACGAGGCGAGGGCACAGATACGCAGTATTTT. It encodes CAGRGEGTDTQYF.

The chain links TRBV10-3 to TRBJ1-6, with D uncertain. Per germline, CDR1 ENHRY and CDR2 SYGVKD. Trimming stripped 5 bases from V and 6 bases from J, with 8 bases between. The CDR3 totals 13 residues. The DNA of the CDR3 is TGTGCCATCAGTTCCGGGCCTAATTCACCCCTCCACTTT. It yields the protein CAISSGPNSPLHF.

The rearrangement uses TRBV2 and TRBJ2-3; no definite D call. Germline CDR1 reads SNHLY; CDR2 reads FYNNEI. The CDR3 spans 12 residues. V lost 4 bases, J lost 1 base, and 3 bases lay in between. CDR3 nucleotide sequence: TGTGCCAGCAGTGCTCGCACAGATACGCAGTATTTT. The encoded protein is CASSARTDTQYF.

J is TRBJ2-1 and V is TRBV27; 8 bases are shared with TRBD2. The CDR3 covers 14 residues. Germline CDR1 is MNHEY and CDR2 is SMNVEV (reference sequence). V lost 4 bases, J lost 7 bases, and 6 bases stayed unmatched. The CDR3 bases are TGTGCCAGCAGTTCCTCGGGGGGGAGGAATGAGCAGTTCTTC. This translates into CASSSSGGRNEQFF.

The table lists this clone with a count of one. The rearrangement joins TRBV29-1 to TRBJ1-1; D uncertain. The V and J ends lost 7 bases and 0 bases respectively, with 9 bases between them. CDR3 size: 12 residues. Germline V CDR1 and CDR2: SQVTM, ANQGSEA. The CDR3 loop is CSAGSLNTEAFF. The CDR3 DNA reads TGCAGCGCAGGTAGTCTGAACACTGAAGCTTTCTTT.

In this sample, this clone turned up once. V gene TRBV6-6 combines with J gene TRBJ2-3; 9 nucleotides line up with TRBD1. The CDR3 has 14 amino acids. Germline V CDR1 and CDR2: MNHNY, SVGAGI (reference sequence). The V and J ends lost 6 bases and 3 bases, in that order; junction bases with no gene match: 4. CDR3 protein: CASSGQGMTDTQYF. The CDR3 DNA reads as TGTGCCAGCAGCGGACAGGGGATGACAGATACGCAGTATTTT.

The chain uses TRBV27 and TRBJ2-1, with 9 bases matching TRBD2. Trimming at V came to 0 bases and at J to 7 bases, leaving 4 bases not matched to a gene. The germline CDR1 and CDR2 sequences are MNHEY and SMNVEV (reference sequence). The CDR3 runs to 15 residues. CDR3 sequence (DNA): TGTGCCAGCAGTTTATCGGGACTAGCTAGGAATGAGCAGTTCTTC. It specifies CASSLSGLARNEQFF.

The chain has TRBV27 and TRBJ1-5; D gene ambiguous. CDR3 length: 13 residues. Germline V lookup: CDR1 MNHEY, CDR2 SMNVEV (reference sequence). The ends were cut back, 3 bases at V and 5 bases at J, with 8 bases in the middle. The CDR3 protein is CASSLGGDQPQHF. Written as DNA, the CDR3 is TGTGCCAGCAGTTTGGGCGGGGATCAGCCCCAGCATTTT.

This rearrangement joins TRBV27 to TRBJ2-5; weak D call: TRBD1 (6 bases). The CDR3 runs 11 residues. V lost 2 bases, J lost 13 bases, and 11 bases lay in between. Germline CDR1 reads MNHEY; CDR2 reads SMNVEV (reference sequence). The CDR3 protein is CASSLRTVWYF. The CDR3 DNA follows: TGTGCCAGCAGTTTACGGACAGTTTGGTACTTC.

The chain has TRBV15 and TRBJ1-5; D remains ambiguous. V was clipped by 6 bases and J by 6 bases, with 12 bases between them. The germline V gene encodes CDR1 LNHNV and CDR2 YYDKDF (reference sequence). The CDR3 is 13 amino acids. CDR3 coding DNA: TGTGCCACCAGTATATCGGGGAGTCAGCCCCAGCATTTT. Its translation is CATSISGSQPQHF.

The chain has TRBV19 and TRBJ2-7; D could derive from TRBD1 or TRBD2 (6 bases each). This CDR3 has 15 residues. CDR1 is LNHDA, CDR2 SQIVND, per germline (reference sequence). Trimming pared 5 bases from V and 4 bases from J, leaving 18 bases between. The CDR3 region is CASSPRLGGTYEQYF. As DNA, the CDR3 is TGTGCCAGTAGTCCGCGTCTTGGGGGGACATACGAGCAGTACTTC.

CDR3 sequence reads: CASSWSGDYTYEQYF. CDR3 nucleotide sequence: TGTGCCAGCAGTTGGAGCGGGGATTATACCTACGAGCAGTACTTC. The rearrangement uses TRBV28 and TRBJ2-7, with 7 bases fitting TRBD2. J gave up 2 bases and V 4 bases, and 8 bases lay outside the gene matches. The germline gives CDR1 MDHEN, CDR2 SYDVKM. CDR3 length: 15 residues. Full variable domain (rest looked up from reference TRBV28 and TRBJ2-7): DVKVTQSSRYLVKRTGEKVFLECVQDMDHENMFWYRQDPGLGLRLIYFSYDVKMKEKGDIPEGYSVSREKKERFSLILESASTNQTSMYLCASSWSGDYTYEQYFGPGTRLTVT.

This chain uses TRBV5-1 with TRBJ2-1; the D is unclear. V was clipped by 0 bases and J by 0 bases, with 10 bases between them. From germline, CDR1 is SGHRS and CDR2 YFSETQ. The CDR3 length is 16 residues. In nucleotides, the CDR3 is TGCGCCAGCAGCTTGGCGTTGGCCAGCTCCTACAATGAGCAGTTCTTC. Translating it yields CASSLALASSYNEQFF.